This TCR beta chain was captured in a study of CD8+CD57+ T cells in acquired aplastic anemia. Patients sequenced had flow cytometry evidence of CD8+CD57+ cell expansion. Genomic DNA served as template for TCR beta VDJ and CDR3 profiling. One entry per CDR3 protein, called by TCRdb with MiXCR from the reads. The profile covers around 200,000 distinct CDR3 sequences, with under 55% appearing a single time and over 7.5% taken by the ten largest. The TCR originated in a human donor with aplastic anemia. Sequenced material: sorted CD4+, CD8+, or CD8+CD57+ T cells (not recorded which) from PBMCs.

Here the CDR3 reads CASSLVGSNEKLFF. The CDR3 DNA is TGTGCCAGCAGTTTGGTCGGCTCTAATGAAAAACTGTTTTTT. The chain carries TRBV12-3 or TRBV12-4 and TRBJ1-4; no clear D gene. V was clipped by 3 bases and J by 3 bases, with 8 bases between them. This CDR3 is 14 amino acids long.